A single sample is the source of the 25 T cell receptor beta chains below, sequenced in a study of T cell repertoires in cytomegalovirus infection. TCRdb passed the reads through MiXCR, listing each CDR3 protein once. This table has fewer than 550,000 distinct CDR3 sequences, around 11% appearing once. Sequenced input: PBMCs. These TCRs come from a human donor in good health (CMV status not recorded). Some clones in this sample may be carry-over from other donors' samples.

In this sample, this clonotype turned up a few times. CDR3 sequence (DNA): TGTGCCAGCTTGGCGGACAGGGGTACTGAAGCTTTCTTT. It is translated as CASLADRGTEAFF. The chain links TRBV18 to TRBJ1-1; 9 bases fit TRBD1. CDR1 and CDR2 from the germline V gene are KGHSH and LQKENI. The J segment lost 5 bases and the V segment lost 7 bases, leaving 5 bases of the junction unmatched. CDR3 size: 13 residues.

Many counts were recorded for this clonotype. The gene calls are TRBV28 and TRBJ2-4; TRBD2 matches at 10 bases. This CDR3 is 17 amino acids long. Germline CDR1 reads MDHEN; CDR2 reads SYDVKM. Germline trimming cut 4 bases from V and 0 bases from J; bases unmatched to any gene: 6. CDR3 loop: CASSSVAGGGAKNIQYF. CDR3 DNA: TGTGCCAGCAGTTCTGTAGCGGGAGGAGGAGCCAAAAACATTCAGTACTTC.

This clonotype was observed a handful of times. The chain links TRBV2 to TRBJ2-6; D gene ambiguous. The V gene lost 1 base and the J gene lost 0 bases, with 7 bases spanning the gap. CDR1 is SNHLY, CDR2 FYNNEI, per germline. This CDR3 region has 16 residues. CDR3 loop: CASSEDGRSGANVLTF. In nucleotides, the CDR3 is TGTGCCAGCAGTGAAGACGGACGCTCTGGGGCCAACGTCCTGACTTTC.

The rearrangement uses TRBV18 and TRBJ2-7; perhaps TRBD1 as D (5 bases). CDR3 length: 13 residues. Trimming shortened V by 3 bases and J by 1 base, and 7 bases separated the two germline ends. Germline CDR1 is KGHSH and CDR2 is LQKENI. DNA for the CDR3: TGTGCCAGCTCACCGGACATGTCCTACGAGCAGTACTTC. Protein product: CASSPDMSYEQYF.

This clonotype occurred many times. The CDR3 region is CASSLSQAGGWEQETQYF. CDR3 nucleotides: TGTGCCAGCAGTTTAAGTCAAGCGGGAGGTTGGGAGCAAGAGACCCAGTACTTC. V gene TRBV28 combines with J gene TRBJ2-5, with TRBD2 matching over 9 bases. V gave up 2 bases and J gave up 2 bases; unmatched junction bases: 12. The CDR3 contains 18 residues. Germline values: CDR1 MDHEN, CDR2 SYDVKM.

This clonotype was counted a few times. This chain links TRBV12-3 or TRBV12-4 with TRBJ2-4, with D unclear. The CDR3 totals 14 residues. The V end lost 6 bases, the J end lost 4 bases, and 13 bases lay between the germline ends. In DNA form, the CDR3 reads TGTGCCAGCAGGTTATCCGGACCTAAAAACATTCAGTACTTC. Translation: CASRLSGPKNIQYF.

This clonotype was recorded many times. The chain links TRBV12-3 or TRBV12-4 to TRBJ1-4; D gene ambiguous. CDR3 length equals 13 residues. The V end was cut by 4 bases, the J end by 5 bases, with 8 bases between. DNA of the CDR3: TGTGCCAGCAGTTGGGATCGGAATGAAAAACTGTTTTTT. As protein: CASSWDRNEKLFF.

CDR3 amino acids: CSVDQGHTGELFF. The CDR3 DNA reads as TGCAGCGTTGATCAGGGTCATACCGGGGAGCTGTTTTTT. The J gene is TRBJ2-2, the V gene TRBV29-1; maybe TRBD1 (5 bases). The CDR3 is 13 amino acids. Germline V lookup: CDR1 SQVTM, CDR2 ANQGSEA. V was cut by 3 bases and J by 5 bases, with 10 bases left in between.

In regard to this clonotype: A junction boundary mismatches the germline segment, possibly from a read error. The J gene is TRBJ2-7, the V gene TRBV30; a weak D match, TRBD1 (6 bases). The CDR3 runs to 13 residues. Germline V lookup: CDR1 GTSNPN, CDR2 SVGIG (reference sequence). CDR3 nucleotides: TGTGCCTGGAGTTCTGGACAGTCCTCCGAGCAGTACTTC. Amino acid sequence: CAWSSGQSSEQYF.

In regard to this clonotype: A much more abundant neighbour one base away suggests this may be a read error. J is TRBJ2-6 and V is TRBV19; tentatively, D is TRBD1 or TRBD2 (5 bases each). The V end lost 7 bases, the J end lost 0 bases, and 10 bases lay between the germline ends. The CDR3 totals 15 residues. Germline CDR1 is LNHDA and CDR2 is SQIVND (reference sequence). In DNA form, the CDR3 reads TGTGCCAGTATGGGGACCCGCTCTGGGGCCAACGTCCTGACTTTC. It codes for CASMGTRSGANVLTF.

There are a few counts of this clonotype. This chain joins TRBV19 and TRBJ2-7; TRBD2 aligns across 7 bases. Germline CDR1 reads LNHDA; CDR2 reads SQIVND (reference sequence). Germline trimming cut 5 bases from V and 2 bases from J; bases unmatched to any gene: 9. The CDR3 contains 15 residues. CDR3: CASSLGLDWTYEQYF. The CDR3 DNA is TGTGCCAGTAGTCTAGGACTAGATTGGACCTACGAGCAGTACTTC.

This clonotype was observed at least ten times. The rearrangement links TRBV5-6 to TRBJ1-2; D perhaps matches TRBD1 (5 bases). CDR3 size: 13 residues. CDR1 is SGHDT, CDR2 YYEEEE, per germline. The V end lost 5 bases, the J end lost 4 bases, and 12 bases lay between the germline ends. CDR3 nucleotides: TGTGCCAGCAGACCCGCGGGACCCTATGGCTACACCTTC. Protein sequence: CASRPAGPYGYTF.

Many counts were recorded for this clonotype. J is TRBJ1-6 and V is TRBV27, with TRBD1 identical over 7 bases. From germline, CDR1 is MNHEY and CDR2 SMNVEV (reference sequence). Trimming at V came to 5 bases and at J to 7 bases, leaving 8 bases not matched to a gene. The CDR3 is made up of 15 amino acids. This CDR3 is CASSPLGQANSPLHF. The CDR3 region has the DNA TGTGCCAGCAGTCCGCTCGGACAGGCCAATTCACCCCTCCACTTT.

This clonotype was counted ten times or more. The chain couples TRBV14 to TRBJ2-3; possible D gene TRBD1, 5 bases. CDR3 size: 16 residues. Between the trimmed V and J ends, which lost 6 bases and 8 bases, there was a span of 24 bases. CDR1 and CDR2 from the germline V gene are SGHDN and FVKESK. The CDR3 bases are TGTGCCAGCAGTTTGGGGCTTTCCGCTTCCGTCGGTACGCAGTATTTT. Translation gives CASSLGLSASVGTQYF.

This clonotype has a count of ten or more. J is TRBJ1-5 and V is TRBV18, with 9 bases matching TRBD1. V gave up 3 bases and J gave up 4 bases; unmatched junction bases: 4. The germline V gene has CDR1 KGHSH and CDR2 LQKENI. The CDR3 runs 15 residues. This CDR3 reads CASSPLGQGNQPQHF. The CDR3 nucleotides read TGTGCCAGCTCACCCCTCGGACAGGGGAATCAGCCCCAGCATTTT.

This clonotype was recorded at least ten times. The chain combines TRBV7-3 with TRBJ2-3; 11 bases match TRBD2. Germline V gene data show CDR1 as SGHTA and CDR2 as FQGTGA. CDR3 length: 17 amino acids. J was trimmed by 6 bases and V by 5 bases; bases with no gene match: 13. CDR3 bases: TGTGCCAGCAGCCCTCGGGTTAGCGGGGGGGCCACCGATACGCAGTATTTT. It yields the protein CASSPRVSGGATDTQYF.

This clonotype was detected ten times or more. The chain couples TRBV7-8 to TRBJ2-3, with D maybe TRBD2 (6 bases). Germline V gene lookup returns CDR1 SGHVS and CDR2 FQNEAQ. The length of the CDR3 is 13 residues. With 4 bases removed from V and 3 bases from J, the gap between germline ends came to 8 bases. CDR3 DNA: TGTGCCAGCAGCTCCCGGGAGACAGATACGCAGTATTTT. This sequence encodes CASSSRETDTQYF.

The table lists this clonotype with a count of one. The chain combines TRBV29-1 with TRBJ1-1; D possibly corresponds to TRBD1 (5 bases). The CDR3 sequence is 13 residues long. V lost 6 bases to trimming and J lost 10 bases, with 21 bases between them. Germline V gene lookup returns CDR1 SQVTM and CDR2 ANQGSEA. DNA for the CDR3: TGCAGCGTCGAGGGGTCCTTGGGAAGGGGAGCTTTCTTT. Its protein product is CSVEGSLGRGAFF.

This clonotype was counted at least ten times. The CDR3 region has the DNA TGTGCCAGCAGCTTAGACGGCGGGGGGGCATACGAGCAGTACTTC. This translates into CASSLDGGGAYEQYF. The chain is built from TRBV5-4 and TRBJ2-7, with 9 bases matching TRBD2. The germline CDR1 and CDR2 sequences are SGHNT and YYREEE (reference sequence). The CDR3 has 15 amino acids. The trim removed 2 bases at V and 4 bases at J, leaving 7 bases unmatched.

V and J are TRBV29-1 and TRBJ2-1, with no clear D. The V end lost 3 bases, the J end lost 4 bases, and 13 bases lay between the germline ends. Germline V gene lookup returns CDR1 SQVTM and CDR2 ANQGSEA. The CDR3 covers 14 residues. The CDR3 here is CSVDLIMGYNEQFF. DNA for the CDR3: TGCAGCGTTGATCTAATTATGGGGTACAATGAGCAGTTCTTC.

This clonotype was counted ten times or more. This chain connects TRBV7-9 to TRBJ2-3, with 13 bases matching TRBD2. The CDR3 runs to 17 residues. CDR1 and CDR2 (germline): SEHNR, FQNEAQ (reference sequence). Trimming took 3 bases from V and 3 from J; bases not matched to a gene: 6. As DNA, the CDR3 is TGTGCCAGCAGCTTCGGACTAGCGGGAGTGGGGACAGATACGCAGTATTTT. Translated: CASSFGLAGVGTDTQYF.

This clonotype was recorded at least ten times. The chain combines TRBV7-6 with TRBJ1-4; D is possibly TRBD1 (6 bases). This CDR3 region has 13 residues. V dropped 5 bases and J dropped 8 bases, with 12 bases sitting between them. Germline V gene lookup returns CDR1 SGHVS and CDR2 FNYEAQ. In DNA, the CDR3 is TGTGCCAGCAGCCTCACAGGGATCGAAAAACTGTTTTTT. Translation gives CASSLTGIEKLFF. The whole variable domain, filled in from reference TRBV7-6 and TRBJ1-4, reads GAGVSQSPRYKVTKRGQDVALRCDPISGHVSLYWYRQALGQGPEFLTYFNYEAQQDKSGLPNDRFSAERPEGSISTLTIQRTEQRDSAMYRCASSLTGIEKLFFGSGTQLSVL.

This clonotype was counted at least ten times. CDR3 sequence (DNA): TGTGCCAGCAGTTTATATTCGGGCAGCAATCAGCCCCAGCATTTT. Translation: CASSLYSGSNQPQHF. The chain combines TRBV28 with TRBJ1-5; no firm D call. Between the trimmed V and J ends, which lost 1 base and 1 base, there was a span of 8 bases. Germline V CDR1 and CDR2: MDHEN, SYDVKM. This CDR3 has 15 residues.

There are many counts of this clonotype. The V gene is TRBV25-1, the J gene TRBJ2-5; D is perhaps TRBD1 (6 bases). This CDR3 spans 14 amino acids. CDR1 is MGHDK and CDR2 is SYGVNS in the germline V gene. V shed 1 base and J shed 5 bases, with 11 bases lying between them. CDR3 loop: CASSESGVRETQYF. CDR3 DNA sequence: TGTGCCAGCAGTGAATCAGGGGTGAGGGAGACCCAGTACTTC.

This clonotype was recorded at least ten times. The chain recombines TRBV5-1 with TRBJ2-5, with 9 bases fitting TRBD1. This CDR3 contains 15 residues. The ends lost 4 bases at V and 0 bases at J; junction bases unmatched: 4. Germline V gives CDR1 SGHRS, CDR2 YFSETQ. The CDR3: CASSPDRGYQETQYF. DNA for the CDR3: TGCGCCAGCAGCCCTGACAGGGGGTACCAAGAGACCCAGTACTTC.